This is a list of T cell receptor beta chains from one sample in a study of shared clonotypes between healthy human individuals. The assay was immunoSEQ multiplex PCR, and TCRdb's table has in-frame clones only and misses some. The sample holds roughly 660,000 clones, 90% seen once. Sequencing was done on a sample of memory CD8+ T cells from PBMCs. These receptors all stem from a man aged 18 to 35 in good health. Some clones in this sample may be carry-over from other donors' samples. The conserved cysteine and the conserved F or W are not part of the CDR3 here. Each record gives: V gene, J gene, CDR3 protein.

V: TRBV10-3
J: TRBJ2-2
CDR3: AILGENTGELF

V: TRBV29-1
J: TRBJ2-7
CDR3: SATKGRVASGPYEQY

V: TRBV19
J: TRBJ1-2
CDR3: ASSISSYYGYT

V: TRBV5-5
J: TRBJ1-1
CDR3: ASSLWVGLNTEAF

V: TRBV27
J: TRBJ1-1
CDR3: ASRLHRATEAF

V: TRBV10-3
J: TRBJ2-7
CDR3: AISRQLTGQVYEQY

V: TRBV27
J: TRBJ2-6
CDR3: ASRLTYSGANVLT

V: TRBV4-1
J: TRBJ2-5
CDR3: ASSQDRRSQDQETQY

V: TRBV6-5
J: TRBJ2-5
CDR3: ASSYASGGFETQY

V: TRBV11-2
J: TRBJ2-7
CDR3: ASSLSSGTHYEQY

V: TRBV6-5
J: TRBJ2-2
CDR3: ASSTGDNTGELF

V: TRBV2
J: TRBJ2-7
CDR3: ASRDRGNTPRGEQY

V: TRBV6-5
J: TRBJ2-7
CDR3: ASSPRAISYEQY

V: TRBV5-6
J: TRBJ1-2
CDR3: ASSLGGHLNYGYT

V: TRBV9
J: TRBJ2-2
CDR3: ASSGGVGPRDTGELF

V: TRBV28
J: TRBJ2-7
CDR3: ASSLPPWREGGGEQY

V: TRBV2
J: TRBJ1-4
CDR3: ASRDRGGVLF

V: TRBV11-2
J: TRBJ2-5
CDR3: ASSLGAGMSEEQY

V: TRBV5-4
J: TRBJ2-7
CDR3: ASSLHGGAYEQY

V: TRBV7-9
J: TRBJ2-3
CDR3: ASSFPPEGTSGRPDTQY

V: TRBV2
J: TRBJ2-5
CDR3: ASFEGTSGETQY

V: TRBV13
J: TRBJ1-1
CDR3: ASSGQGAEAF

V: TRBV27
J: TRBJ2-1
CDR3: ASSLEWAGAAYNEQF